These T cell receptor beta chains were read from a single sample in a study of CD8 T cells in Susac syndrome. TCRdb reanalysed the immunoSEQ multiplex PCR reads using MiXCR and keeps one entry per CDR3 protein. Among 250,000 to 300,000 distinct CDR3 sequences, more than 75% were seen once, and the ten largest hold approximately 0.12%. Sequencing used CD8+ T cells from PBMCs. These receptors originate from a human donor with multiple sclerosis. CDR3s include the opening cysteine and the closing phenylalanine or tryptophan. The D gene is left open where the match is weak. A clone size is listed for some rows: how often the clone was seen (once, few, many), or a class if it is expanded.

J gene | clone size | D gene | V gene | CDR3 DNA | CDR3 protein
TRBJ2-1 | . | TRBD2 | TRBV20-1 | TGCAGTGCCGGTAGCGGGAGGGCCACCTACAATGAGCAGTTCTTC | CSAGSGRATYNEQFF
TRBJ2-1 | . | . | TRBV28 | TGTGCCAGCAGTTTAGGGGAGATTAGGTACAATGAGCAGTTCTTC | CASSLGEIRYNEQFF
TRBJ2-5 | . | . | TRBV9 | TGTGCCAGCAGCGTAGGGGCTATGGGAGAGACCCAGTACTTC | CASSVGAMGETQYF
TRBJ2-7 | . | TRBD1 | TRBV27 | TGTGCCAGCAGTTTAGAGGGGGCGAATCGCTACGAGCAGTACTTC | CASSLEGANRYEQYF
TRBJ1-2 | . | . | TRBV10-3 | TGTGCCATCAGTGAGAAGGCGGGTAACTATGGCTACACCTTC | CAISEKAGNYGYTF
TRBJ1-5 | . | . | TRBV6-1 | TGTGCCAGCAGTGAAGGCCGGACCCTCCGTTTCAATCAGCCCCAGCATTTT | CASSEGRTLRFNQPQHF
TRBJ2-2 | . | . | TRBV10-3 | TGTGCCATCAGTGATCAGACGGGACAAGCCGGGGAGCTGTTTTTT | CAISDQTGQAGELFF
TRBJ2-7 | . | TRBD2 | TRBV20-1 | TGCAGTGCCTATAGCGGGAGCTCGTACGAGCAGTACTTC | CSAYSGSSYEQYF
TRBJ2-7 | . | . | TRBV28 | TGTGCCAGCGGCAACTACGAGCAGTACTTC | CASGNYEQYF
TRBJ2-1 | . | TRBD2 | TRBV27 | TGTGCCAGCAGCCCCGGGTTGGGGGGGAATGAGCAGTTCTTC | CASSPGLGGNEQFF
TRBJ2-1 | few | TRBD2 | TRBV19 | TGTGCCAGTAGTATAGTGGCGGGGGGCCATGAGCAGTTCTTC | CASSIVAGGHEQFF
TRBJ2-5 | . | . | TRBV3-1 | TGTGCCAGCAGCCAAGACACCGTTCTGACAGCGTTTCAAGAGACCCAGTACTTC | CASSQDTVLTAFQETQYF
TRBJ2-6 | . | . | TRBV28 | TGTGCCAGCAGTTTTCAGGGGACTGGGGCCAACGTCCTGACTTTC | CASSFQGTGANVLTF
TRBJ2-7 | . | . | TRBV7-9 | TGTGCCAGCAGCTTCCGTCCCCACGAGCAGTACTTC | CASSFRPHEQYF
TRBJ2-1 | . | TRBD2 | TRBV5-6 | TGTGCCAGCAGCCTCGAGTGGCGGGAGCTTGACAATGAGCAGTTCTTC | CASSLEWRELDNEQFF
TRBJ2-7 | . | . | TRBV6-1 | TGTGCCAGCCTCGACGGCACATTTTACGAGCAGTACTTC | CASLDGTFYEQYF
TRBJ2-7 | . | TRBD1 | TRBV30 | TGTGCCTGGGCTTCGGAGGACAGGGCGTACGAGCAGTACTTC | CAWASEDRAYEQYF
TRBJ2-2 | . | TRBD2 | TRBV9 | TGTGCCAGCAGCGTAGCTCAGCGGGAGAGGACCGGGGAGCTGTTTTTT | CASSVAQRERTGELFF
TRBJ2-1 | . | TRBD2 | TRBV12-3/TRBV12-4 | TGTGCCAGCAGACCAAGTCGGGGGGTCCCCTACAATGAGCAGTTCTTC | CASRPSRGVPYNEQFF
TRBJ1-4 | . | . | TRBV7-9 | TGTGCCTGCAGCTTAGGGACGGCAACTAATGAAAAACTGTTTTTT | CACSLGTATNEKLFF
TRBJ2-7 | . | TRBD1 | TRBV27 | TGTGCCAGCAGTTTATCTTGGGACAGCTACGAGCAGTACTTC | CASSLSWDSYEQYF
TRBJ1-4 | . | TRBD1 | TRBV20-1 | TGCAGTGCTAGAGATCTCTGGAGGGGACAGGCACGGGAAAAACTGTTTTTT | CSARDLWRGQAREKLFF
TRBJ2-1 | . | TRBD1 | TRBV14 | TGTGCCAGCAGCCAGTACAGGGGATATGAGCAGTTCTTC | CASSQYRGYEQFF
TRBJ2-6 | . | TRBD1 | TRBV9 | TGTGCCAGCAGCGTCCGGGACAGGGGACGGGACTCTGGGGCCAACGTCCTGACTTTC | CASSVRDRGRDSGANVLTF
TRBJ1-1 | . | TRBD1 | TRBV9 | TGTGCCAGCAGCCCGGGACAGGGGGGCACTGAAGCTTTCTTT | CASSPGQGGTEAFF
TRBJ2-5 | . | TRBD2 | TRBV28 | TGTGCCAGCAGTTCACTAGCGGGAGCTGTTCAAGAGACCCAGTACTTC | CASSSLAGAVQETQYF